This entry features one T cell receptor (beta chain) sequence. The antigen is unknown. Trimming left V 4 bases short and J 8 bases short, with 15 bases between. This CDR3 region has 13 residues. Germline loops: CDR1 SGHKS, CDR2 YYEKEE (reference sequence). This sample is part of a study of cytomegalovirus exposure and HLA in healthy donors. The study ran its PCR with 60 Vbeta and 13 Jbeta primers. Sequencing was performed with immunoSEQ multiplex PCR; in TCRdb, only in-frame clones are kept and a portion is missing. This repertoire includes some 72,000 clones. Study observations and caveats: In an earlier analysis, about 87% or about 30%: the productive usage of most TCR beta V segments. In a later analysis, compared with equally common non-associated chains, HLA-associated beta chains were more expanded. Generally TCR sequences proved uncommon, though certain public TCRs appeared in numerous donors.

The clonotype was recovered from a man between 40 and 49 years old in good health and CMV-seronegative. Input material: PBMCs. The V gene is TRBV5-5, the J gene TRBJ1-1; D gene ambiguous. This CDR3 reads CASSPHVVAEAFF. For the CDR3, the DNA is TGTGCCAGCAGCCCCCATGTAGTCGCCGAAGCTTTCTTT.